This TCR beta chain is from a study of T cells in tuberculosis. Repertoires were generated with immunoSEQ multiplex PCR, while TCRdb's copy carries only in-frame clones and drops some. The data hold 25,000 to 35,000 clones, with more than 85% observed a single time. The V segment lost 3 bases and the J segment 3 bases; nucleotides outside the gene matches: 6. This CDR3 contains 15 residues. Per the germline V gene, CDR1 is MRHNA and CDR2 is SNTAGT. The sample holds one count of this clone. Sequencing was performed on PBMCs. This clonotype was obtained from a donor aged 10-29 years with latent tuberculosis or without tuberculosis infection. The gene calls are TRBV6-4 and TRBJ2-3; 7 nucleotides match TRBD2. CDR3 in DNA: TGTGCCAGCAGTGAGTCAGCGGGGAGTACAGATACGCAGTATTTT. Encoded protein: CASSESAGSTDTQYF.